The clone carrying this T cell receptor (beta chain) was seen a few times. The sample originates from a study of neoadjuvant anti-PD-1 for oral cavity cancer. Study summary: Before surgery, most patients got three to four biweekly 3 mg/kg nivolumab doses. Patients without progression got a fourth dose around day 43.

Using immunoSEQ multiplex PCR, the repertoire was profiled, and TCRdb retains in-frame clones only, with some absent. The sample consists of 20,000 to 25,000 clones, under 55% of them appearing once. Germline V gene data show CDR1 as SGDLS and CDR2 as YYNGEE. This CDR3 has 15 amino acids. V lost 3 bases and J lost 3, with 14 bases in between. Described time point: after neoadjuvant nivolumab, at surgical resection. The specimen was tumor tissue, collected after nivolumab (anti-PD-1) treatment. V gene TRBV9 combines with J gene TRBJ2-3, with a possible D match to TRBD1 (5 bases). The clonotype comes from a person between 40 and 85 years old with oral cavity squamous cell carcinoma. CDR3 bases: TGTGCCAGCAGCGCCGTTAGTGGGGCGACAGATACGCAGTATTTT. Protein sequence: CASSAVSGATDTQYF.